This T cell receptor beta chain was sequenced during a study of blood T cells in healthy people across ages. CDR3 length: 15 amino acids. Between the trimmed V and J ends, which lost 7 bases and 2 bases, there was a span of 17 bases. The germline V gene has CDR1 SNHLY and CDR2 FYNNEI. Primers used in a second PCR of roughly 6 to 12 cycles were a sample-barcoded 5' primer and a J-beta primer mix. TCRdb processed the 5' RACE reads anew with MiXCR; each CDR3 protein has one entry. Seen here are fewer than 1,000,000 distinct CDR3 sequences, about half observed once, and the top ten hold around 18%. The clonotype comes from an elderly man in good health. The gene calls are TRBV2 and TRBJ2-5; D is perhaps TRBD1 (7 bases). Sequencing was carried out using blood. As DNA, the CDR3 is TGTGCCAGCAAGCAATTACAGGGGACTCAAGAGACCCAGTACTTC. Encoded protein: CASKQLQGTQETQYF.